The following is a T cell receptor (beta chain) sequence with its context. Its antigen is undetermined. The sample originates from a study of cytomegalovirus exposure and HLA in healthy donors. Study-wide findings and caveats: Later analysis showed most CMV-associated TCR beta chains appearing HLA-restricted. It is likely that the observed cluster of highly shared sequence variants was a sequencing artifact. Common viral pathogens were later found to be apparently linked to several of the most significant clusters.

The PCR ran on 60 Vbeta and 13 Jbeta primers. TCRdb keeps only in-frame clones here, not all; method: immunoSEQ multiplex PCR. The repertoire includes fewer than 200,000 clones, roughly 13% of them detected once, and 7.8% sits in the top ten. The length of the CDR3 is 15 residues. With V trimmed by 4 bases and J by 1 base, 4 bases remained unmatched. Looked up from germline, CDR1 is MNHEY and CDR2 is SMNVEV (reference sequence). The TCR comes from a man in his fifties or sixties in good health and CMV-seropositive. The sample taken for sequencing was PBMCs. V usage is TRBV27 and J usage is TRBJ1-3; 7 bases agree with TRBD1. This CDR3 is CASSSIRGSGNTIYF. The CDR3 DNA sequence: TGTGCCAGCAGTTCAATCAGGGGGTCTGGAAACACCATATATTTT.